The source of this TCR beta chain is a study of cytotoxic CD8 clonotypes in ibrutinib-treated CLL. Study at large: The group held about 11 relapsed/refractory and about 14 treatment-naive patients, with 17 IGHV unmutated. It was after a median about 12 months of treatment, range 6 to 36, that response samples were taken.

TCR beta libraries used about 2 micrograms of genomic DNA from cryopreserved PBMCs. Study results and limitations: With treatment, public clonotypes, which were uncommon, either contracted or remained stable.

V dropped 2 bases and J dropped 8 bases, with 8 bases sitting between them. Germline lookup yields CDR1 MRHNA and CDR2 SNTAGT. The CDR3 has 12 amino acids. As to this clone: Its antigen remains unidentified.

The data were produced by immunoSEQ multiplex PCR, yet TCRdb's version contains in-frame clones alone and is incomplete. Of about 17,000 clones listed, around 81% are singletons. The V and J genes are TRBV6-4 and TRBJ2-3; tentative D call: TRBD2 (5 bases). The source is a human donor with chronic lymphocytic leukemia. The material was PBMCs, obtained before ibrutinib treatment. The CDR3 protein is CASSDRGSTQYF. As DNA, the CDR3 is TGTGCCAGCAGTGACCGAGGGAGTACGCAGTATTTT.